A single sample is the source of the 21 T cell receptor beta chains below, sequenced in a study of vaccination and CD4 T cells after COVID-19. The Oncomine TCR Beta short-read assay sequenced DNA from cultured CD4+ T cells. TCRdb itself ran the PCR reads through MiXCR, one entry per CDR3 protein. The data contain 8,500 to 10,000 distinct CDR3 sequences, 60% of them singletons. Treatment meaning: roughly nine-day PBMC culture with coronavirus spike peptide pools or control peptides (ViraFEST assay). An unexposed donor provided the CD4+ T cells, which were collected before the COVID-19 pandemic (2011-2018). The antigens these receptors bind are not known. Sequenced sample: CD4+ T cells from blood, cultured in vitro. Every receptor here comes from a human donor in good health.

This clonotype was found once. The J gene is TRBJ2-3, the V gene TRBV21-1; TRBD2, as called in the table, went unchecked against the DNA. TRBV21-1 is tagged as a pseudogene. The CDR3 is 15 residues long. The CDR3 loop reads CASTFAGSFGDTQYF. CDR3 nucleotides: TGTGCCAGCACCTTCGCGGGGAGTTTTGGAGATACGCAGTATTTT.

V and J are TRBV7-8 and TRBJ1-2, with D tentatively TRBD1 (5 bases). CDR1 is SGHVS and CDR2 is FQNEAQ in the germline V gene. The V and J ends lost 4 bases and 8 bases respectively, with 17 bases between them. The CDR3 has 14 residues. The CDR3 DNA is TGTGCCAGCAGCTGGGGCCAGGGTGTAAAAGGCTACACCTTC. Encoded protein: CASSWGQGVKGYTF.

The chain joins TRBV6-2 or TRBV6-3 to TRBJ1-6; 12 bases match TRBD1. The V gene end was trimmed by 2 bases and the J gene end by 10 bases; junction bases not matched to a gene: 12. The CDR3 runs 18 residues. Germline V CDR1 and CDR2: MNHEY, SVGEGT. CDR3 sequence (DNA): TGTGCCAGCAGTTACGACCGGGACAGGGGGCTTCGTGTATCACCCCTCCACTTT. This gives the protein CASSYDRDRGLRVSPLHF.

This clonotype appeared a few times. The chain recombines TRBV20-1 with TRBJ1-2; D is uncertain. Germline values: CDR1 DFQATT, CDR2 SNEGSKA (reference sequence). This CDR3 spans 13 amino acids. V lost 3 bases and J 0 bases, leaving 8 bases between the germline ends. CDR3 protein: CSASSTTNYGYTF. In DNA form, the CDR3 reads TGCAGTGCTAGCTCCACCACTAACTATGGCTACACCTTC.

The V and J genes are TRBV10-3 and TRBJ2-1; tentative D call: TRBD2 (5 bases). V dropped 5 bases and J dropped 5 bases, with 10 bases sitting between them. Germline V CDR1 and CDR2: ENHRY, SYGVKD. This CDR3 has 13 amino acids. Here the CDR3 reads CAISIGRHNEQFF. Written as DNA, the CDR3 is TGTGCCATCAGTATAGGGAGACACAATGAGCAGTTCTTC.

The gene calls are TRBV11-2 and TRBJ2-5; D is undetermined. The CDR3 spans 13 residues. Germline assignment: CDR1 SGHAT and CDR2 FQNNGV. V shed 5 bases and J shed 2 bases, with 9 bases lying between them. The CDR3 reads CASSPSDQETQYF. In DNA, the CDR3 is TGTGCCAGCAGCCCGAGTGATCAAGAGACCCAGTACTTC.

V gene TRBV28 combines with J gene TRBJ1-1, with no clear D. V shed 3 bases and J shed 6 bases, with 14 bases lying between them. Germline V gene lookup returns CDR1 MDHEN and CDR2 SYDVKM. The CDR3 runs to 14 residues. The CDR3 here is CASSFDPRSAEAFF. CDR3 in DNA: TGTGCCAGCAGTTTCGACCCCCGGAGCGCTGAAGCTTTCTTT.

V usage is TRBV5-3 and J usage is TRBJ2-1, with D maybe TRBD2 (5 bases). TRBV5-3 is sorted into the ORF group, with uncertain function. V was clipped by 8 bases and J by 0 bases, with 18 bases between them. The CDR3 loop spans 16 amino acids. The CDR3 protein is CASASRSGNSYNEQFF. The CDR3 DNA follows: TGTGCCAGCGCTAGCCGATCGGGGAACTCCTACAATGAGCAGTTCTTC.

This clonotype was detected only once. The chain combines TRBV7-9 with TRBJ1-1; TRBD1 matches 7 bases. Germline CDR1 and CDR2: SEHNR and FQNEAQ (reference sequence). The CDR3 has 16 residues. The ends lost 1 base at V and 5 bases at J; junction bases unmatched: 10. CDR3 protein: CASSLVSFQGGTEAFF. CDR3 sequence (DNA): TGTGCCAGCAGCTTAGTATCATTTCAGGGGGGGACTGAAGCTTTCTTT.

CDR3 region: CASSYTGTDYGYTF. The DNA of the CDR3 is TGTGCCAGCAGTTACACCGGGACAGACTATGGCTACACCTTC. V usage is TRBV6-5 and J usage is TRBJ1-2; 7 bases match TRBD1. The CDR3 consists of 14 residues. With V trimmed by 2 bases and J by 3 bases, 3 bases remained unmatched. Germline V gives CDR1 MNHEY, CDR2 SVGAGI.

This clonotype was observed once. The chain combines TRBV19 with TRBJ2-1, with D perhaps matching TRBD1 (6 bases). Per the germline V gene, CDR1 is LNHDA and CDR2 is SQIVND (reference sequence). V lost 2 bases and J 8 bases, leaving 7 bases between the germline ends. The CDR3 loop spans 12 amino acids. CDR3 sequence reads: CASSIQGYEQFF. Written as DNA, the CDR3 is TGTGCCAGTAGTATACAGGGGTATGAGCAGTTCTTC.

This clonotype has only a few counts. V usage is TRBV7-2 and J usage is TRBJ1-5; tentatively, D is TRBD1 (5 bases). The CDR3 consists of 15 residues. Per germline, CDR1 SGHTA and CDR2 FQGNSA. Trimming cost V 0 bases and J 7 bases, with 13 bases left between them. CDR3 bases: TGTGCCAGCAGCTTAGCCCTTGGGGGGAGCCAGCCCCAGCATTTT. This encodes CASSLALGGSQPQHF.

The rearrangement joins TRBV5-4 to TRBJ1-1, with TRBD1 matching 8 bases. V shed 2 bases and J 4 bases; nucleotides not matched to a gene: 7. The CDR3 sequence is 15 residues long. CDR1 SGHNT and CDR2 YYREEE come from the germline V gene (reference sequence). In DNA, the CDR3 is TGTGCCAGCAGCTTCTCGACAGGGGATAGCACTGAAGCTTTCTTT. This gives the protein CASSFSTGDSTEAFF.

This clonotype was picked up a small number of times. The CDR3 loop reads CASSPRAGGSYEQYF. The CDR3 DNA follows: TGTGCCAGCAGCCCTCGGGCAGGGGGCTCCTACGAGCAGTACTTC. The chain employs TRBV7-8 and TRBJ2-7, with 7 bases aligning to TRBD1. CDR1 is SGHVS and CDR2 is FQNEAQ in the germline V gene. The CDR3 consists of 15 residues. Germline trimming cut 5 bases from V and 0 bases from J; bases unmatched to any gene: 7.

The chain has TRBV3-1 and TRBJ1-5, with 8 nucleotides matching TRBD1. This CDR3 comprises 15 residues. CDR1 and CDR2 (germline): LGHDT, YNNKEL (reference sequence). J was trimmed by 6 bases and V by 1 base; bases with no gene match: 5. CDR3 nucleotides: TGTGCCAGCAGCCAAGTCAGGGGGCCGGGTCAGCCCCAGCATTTT. This encodes CASSQVRGPGQPQHF.

The rearrangement joins TRBV5-1 to TRBJ2-2; the match to TRBD2 covers 16 bases. CDR3 length: 17 residues. Germline V gene lookup returns CDR1 SGHRS and CDR2 YFSETQ. V was pared by 5 bases and J by 5 bases, with 6 bases of the junction left unmatched. The CDR3 DNA reads as TGCGCCAGCAGGGGACTAGCGGGAGGGCTTACGACCGGGGAGCTGTTTTTT. This encodes CASRGLAGGLTTGELFF.

The genes are TRBV6-1 and TRBJ2-7; possibly TRBD1 for D (5 bases). CDR1 and CDR2 (germline): MNHNS, SASEGT. Trimming pared 1 base from V and 2 bases from J, leaving 15 bases between. The CDR3 spans 16 residues. The chain's CDR3 is CASSEGQGFLPYEQYF. The CDR3 DNA is TGTGCCAGCAGTGAAGGTCAGGGTTTCTTACCCTACGAGCAGTACTTC.

This chain links TRBV2 with TRBJ1-2; no clear D gene. The CDR3 is made up of 12 amino acids. Germline V lookup: CDR1 SNHLY, CDR2 FYNNEI. The V and J ends lost 8 bases and 4 bases respectively, with 11 bases between them. CDR3 loop: CASGREVYGYTF. CDR3 in DNA: TGTGCCAGCGGACGGGAGGTCTATGGCTACACCTTC.

V and J are TRBV15 and TRBJ2-1, with 9 bases fitting TRBD2. Germline lookup yields CDR1 LNHNV and CDR2 YYDKDF (reference sequence). V trimming: 0 bases; J trimming: 9 bases; junction bases outside the gene matches: 6. The CDR3 spans 15 residues. CDR3 DNA sequence: TGTGCCACCAGCAGAGAACGTCTAGCGGGGAGTGAGCAGTTCTTC. As protein: CATSRERLAGSEQFF.

This clonotype was observed a few times. V usage is TRBV6-1 and J usage is TRBJ1-2; 9 bases align to TRBD1. Per the germline V gene, CDR1 is MNHNS and CDR2 is SASEGT. V dropped 8 bases and J dropped 3; count of bases not matched to a gene: 4. The CDR3 runs to 13 residues. DNA for the CDR3: TGTGCCAGCTCACAGGGGGCCGACTATGGCTACACCTTC. Protein sequence: CASSQGADYGYTF.

This clonotype was detected only a few times. The genes are TRBV7-2 and TRBJ2-3; no firm D call. The length of the CDR3 is 11 residues. V lost 3 bases and J lost 6, with 4 bases in between. Germline V gene sequence: CDR1 SGHTA, CDR2 FQGNSA. The CDR3 sequence: CASSFTDTQYF. In DNA, the CDR3 is TGTGCCAGCAGCTTTACCGATACGCAGTATTTT.